Sequencing of this T cell receptor beta chain was carried out in a study of blood T cell repertoires in COVID-19. The J segment lost 1 base and the V segment lost 6 bases, leaving 9 bases of the junction unmatched. The CDR3 consists of 16 residues. The V gene's germline CDR1 is LNHDA and CDR2 SQIVND (reference sequence). Libraries were prepared by immunoSEQ multiplex PCR; TCRdb keeps only in-frame clonotypes and omits some of them. The profile shows tens of thousands of clones, about 93% of them singletons. This clonotype originated in an elderly man with acute or convalescent COVID-19. Sequenced sample: peripheral blood. V is TRBV19 and J is TRBJ2-4; TRBD1 matches at 7 bases. Written as DNA, the CDR3 is TGTGCCAGTAGCACCACCCACAGGGGTGCCAAAAACATTCAGTACTTC. As protein: CASSTTHRGAKNIQYF.